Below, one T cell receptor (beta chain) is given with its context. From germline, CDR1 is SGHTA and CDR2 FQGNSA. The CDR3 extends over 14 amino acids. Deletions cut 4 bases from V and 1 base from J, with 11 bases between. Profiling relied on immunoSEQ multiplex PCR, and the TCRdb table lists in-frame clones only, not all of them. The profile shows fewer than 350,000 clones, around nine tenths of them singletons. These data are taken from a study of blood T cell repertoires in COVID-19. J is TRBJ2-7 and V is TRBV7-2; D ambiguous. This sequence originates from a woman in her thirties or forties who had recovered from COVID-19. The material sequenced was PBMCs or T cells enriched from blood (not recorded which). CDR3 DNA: TGTGCCAGCAGCTCAGAGGAAATTTCCTACGAGCAGTACTTC. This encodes CASSSEEISYEQYF.